The 2 T cell receptor beta chains presented below share a single source sample, sequenced in a study. Using its own MiXCR run on the 5' RACE reads, TCRdb lists one record per CDR3 protein. The sample yields about 23,000 distinct CDR3 sequences, more than 30% seen once. Sequenced material: tumor-infiltrating naive CD4+ T cells sorted from the breast tumor. As to subset: naive CD4+ T cells, CD4+CD45RA+CD25-. The origin of the receptors is a female donor with breast cancer.

CDR3 DNA sequence: TGTGCCATCAGTGGGGAAGGGGACGAGCAGTACTTC. It yields the protein CAISGEGDEQYF. V gene TRBV10-3 combines with J gene TRBJ2-7; D might be TRBD1 (5 bases). V was pared by 4 bases and J by 5 bases, with 9 bases between. The CDR3 contains 12 residues. CDR1 and CDR2 (germline): ENHRY, SYGVKD.

This chain connects TRBV5-4 to TRBJ1-1; D gene ambiguous. This CDR3 has 16 amino acids. CDR1 is SGHNT and CDR2 is YYREEE in the germline V gene (reference sequence). The ends were cut back, 5 bases at V and 1 base at J, with 18 bases in the middle. CDR3 nucleotide sequence: TGTGCCAGCAGAACCCGTGGGGTCCGTCCGAACACTGAAGCTTTCTTT. As protein: CASRTRGVRPNTEAFF. Full variable domain (remainder filled in from reference TRBV5-4 and TRBJ1-1): ETGVTQSPTHLIKTRGQQVTLRCSSQSGHNTVSWYQQALGQGPQFIFQYYREEENGRGNFPPRFSGLQFPNYSSELNVNALELDDSALYLCASRTRGVRPNTEAFFGQGTRLTVV.